This T cell receptor beta chain appears in the sequencing data of a study of cytomegalovirus exposure and HLA in healthy donors. This clone was observed a single time. Its antigen is unknown. Study results and limitations: Certain sequence variants were highly shared and formed a cluster, and this cluster was likely a sequencing artifact.

The CDR3 extends over 16 amino acids. Germline V gene sequence: CDR1 MNHEY, CDR2 SVGAGI. V lost 2 bases and J lost 6; bases outside the gene matches: 11. The PCR ran on 60 Vbeta and 13 Jbeta primers. This table comes from immunoSEQ multiplex PCR, and its TCRdb copy is limited to in-frame clones, with some not included. This repertoire shows 90,000 to 150,000 clones, around 75% found once; its top ten account for less than 3.5%. The chain uses TRBV6-5 and TRBJ2-7; 9 bases are shared with TRBD1. This sequence originates from a woman aged 40 to 50 in good health and CMV-seropositive. Material: PBMCs. The CDR3, as DNA: TGTGCCAGCAGTTACATCGGGACAGGGAGGCTGAGCGAGCAGTACTTC. Translated: CASSYIGTGRLSEQYF.